The 26 T cell receptor beta chains below come from one sample, sequenced in a study of identical twins. TCRdb reprocessed the 5' RACE reads with MiXCR, giving one entry per CDR3 protein. The data contain some 1,600,000 distinct CDR3 sequences, about 32% of them singletons. The sequencing input was cord blood. The receptors here all came from a newborn girl in good health.

The rearrangement uses TRBV5-1 and TRBJ2-2; D is uncertain. The CDR3 has 17 amino acids. Per germline, CDR1 SGHRS and CDR2 YFSETQ. V was clipped by 6 bases and J by 0 bases, with 18 bases between them. The CDR3 sequence is CASNLRGSPPNTGELFF. The CDR3 bases are TGCGCCAGCAACCTCCGCGGCTCTCCCCCGAACACCGGGGAGCTGTTTTTT.

This clonotype was detected a few times. V gene TRBV6-5 combines with J gene TRBJ2-3, with D uncertain. V was pared by 0 bases and J by 1 base, with 11 bases between. There are 16 residues in the CDR3. CDR1 and CDR2 (germline): MNHEY, SVGAGI. CDR3 coding DNA: TGTGCCAGCAGTTACTCGGTCGCCAGAGGCACAGATACGCAGTATTTT. This encodes CASSYSVARGTDTQYF.

This chain connects TRBV6-5 to TRBJ1-5; tentative D call: TRBD1 (5 bases). The CDR3 has 15 residues. Germline V gene lookup returns CDR1 MNHEY and CDR2 SVGAGI. Trimming left V 4 bases short and J 7 bases short, with 17 bases between. Written as DNA, the CDR3 is TGTGCCAGCAGTTCCCAGGGTAATCAAGGACAGCCCCAGCATTTT. Translating gives CASSSQGNQGQPQHF.

Comment on this clonotype: A read error may account for a junction end that differs from germline. This sequence joins TRBV12-3 or TRBV12-4 and TRBJ2-3; 7 nucleotides line up with TRBD1. The CDR3 loop spans 14 amino acids. CDR3 loop: CASSLDSGTDMQYF. The DNA for the CDR3 is TGTGCCAGCAGTTTAGACTCGGGGACAGATATGCAGTATTTT.

The CDR3 loop is CASSPRDLSGQPQHF. CDR3 bases: TGTGCCAGCAGCCCTCGTGACCTGTCGGGTCAGCCCCAGCATTTT. The chain combines TRBV28 with TRBJ1-5; D gene unclear. V was clipped by 6 bases and J by 6 bases, with 18 bases between them. Germline CDR1 is MDHEN and CDR2 is SYDVKM. The CDR3 has 15 residues.

This clonotype was recorded a few times. This chain links TRBV12-3 or TRBV12-4 with TRBJ1-2; TRBD1 aligns across 11 bases. Trimming took 4 bases from V and 6 from J; bases not matched to a gene: 4. The length of the CDR3 is 14 residues. For the CDR3, the DNA is TGTGCCAGCAGTTACCCGGGACAGGGGGATGGCTACACCTTC. As protein: CASSYPGQGDGYTF.

This clonotype was seen only a few times. The chain combines TRBV5-5 with TRBJ2-5; 7 bases are a match to TRBD2. Germline CDR1 SGHKS, CDR2 YYEKEE (reference sequence). J was trimmed by 11 bases and V by 6 bases; bases with no gene match: 19. CDR3 length equals 15 residues. The CDR3 nucleotides are TGTGCCAGCAAAACCCGGGACTGGGACTACAATGAGCAGTACTTC. Amino acid sequence: CASKTRDWDYNEQYF. Using reference TRBV5-5 and TRBJ2-5 for the parts outside the CDR3, the full variable domain is DAGVTQSPTHLIKTRGQQVTLRCSPISGHKSVSWYQQVLGQGPQFIFQYYEKEERGRGNFPDRFSARQFPNYSSELNVNALLLGDSALYLCASKTRDWDYNEQYFGPGTRLLVL.

This clonotype appeared a few times. The rearrangement links TRBV4-1 to TRBJ2-7, with a weak D call TRBD2 (5 bases). The V gene lost 5 bases and the J gene lost 0 bases, with 11 bases spanning the gap. Germline-derived CDR1 and CDR2 are MGHRA and YSYEKL. The CDR3 loop spans 14 amino acids. The CDR3: CASSDFEGSYEQYF. CDR3 DNA sequence: TGCGCCAGCAGCGATTTTGAGGGCTCCTACGAGCAGTACTTC.

V usage is TRBV27 and J usage is TRBJ1-1; a weak D match, TRBD1 (5 bases). The CDR3 runs 13 residues. V gave up 8 bases and J gave up 1 base, with 11 bases separating them. The germline V gene has CDR1 MNHEY and CDR2 SMNVEV (reference sequence). The CDR3, as DNA: TGTGCCAGCCGGGGCTATTCGAACACTGAAGCTTTCTTT. Protein: CASRGYSNTEAFF.

CDR3: CASSQAVGLAASTDTQYF. The CDR3 region has the DNA TGTGCCAGCAGCCAAGCAGTGGGACTAGCGGCAAGCACAGATACGCAGTATTTT. The chain recombines TRBV3-1 with TRBJ2-3; 11 bases match TRBD2. The germline CDR1 and CDR2 sequences are LGHDT and YNNKEL (reference sequence). This CDR3 is built from 18 residues. V lost 1 base, J lost 0 bases, and 6 bases stayed unmatched.

The CDR3 DNA follows: TGTGCCAGCAGCTTAGGAAGCGGGAGGGTCGGCAATGAGCAGTACTTC. It encodes CASSLGSGRVGNEQYF. The rearrangement links TRBV7-9 to TRBJ2-5; TRBD2 aligns across 10 bases. V gave up 1 base and J gave up 11 bases; unmatched junction bases: 13. Germline V gives CDR1 SEHNR, CDR2 FQNEAQ (reference sequence). This CDR3 is 16 amino acids long.

J is TRBJ2-1 and V is TRBV29-1; 7 bases line up with TRBD2. The CDR3 loop spans 14 amino acids. Germline V gene sequence: CDR1 SQVTM, CDR2 ANQGSEA. V lost 5 bases and J lost 5; bases outside the gene matches: 9. CDR3 bases: TGCAGCGTTTCGTGCGGGGGAGAGGACAATGAGCAGTTCTTC. This encodes CSVSCGGEDNEQFF.

The gene calls are TRBV7-6 and TRBJ2-5, with TRBD1 identical over 8 bases. After removal of 3 bases from V and 11 bases from J, the junction contained 11 bases not matched to a gene. The CDR3 is 14 residues long. Germline CDR1 reads SGHVS; CDR2 reads FNYEAQ. CDR3 loop: CASSFRTGQREQYF. The DNA of the CDR3 is TGTGCCAGCAGCTTCCGGACAGGGCAAAGGGAGCAGTACTTC.

The chain uses TRBV7-9 and TRBJ2-1; 11 bases match TRBD2. With 3 bases clipped from V and 1 base from J, the junction kept 11 bases outside the gene matches. Looked up from germline, CDR1 is SEHNR and CDR2 is FQNEAQ (reference sequence). There are 19 residues in the CDR3. The CDR3 sequence is CASSLRTSGPGGSYNEQFF. Written as DNA, the CDR3 is TGTGCCAGCAGCTTGAGGACTAGCGGGCCGGGGGGATCCTACAATGAGCAGTTCTTC.

There are a few counts of this clonotype. The genes are TRBV2 and TRBJ1-6, with TRBD1 matching over 11 bases. V shed 6 bases, J shed 10 bases, and the junction held 8 bases outside the gene matches. This CDR3 spans 15 amino acids. Germline V gives CDR1 SNHLY, CDR2 FYNNEI. The DNA of the CDR3 is TGTGCCAGCAGCGCAGGACAGGGGGCGAGATCACCCCTCCACTTT. Protein sequence: CASSAGQGARSPLHF.

This clonotype was counted between two and nine times. CDR3 in amino acids: CATSDPRGTGSYEQYF. The CDR3 region has the DNA TGTGCCACCAGTGATCCCCGTGGGACGGGTTCCTACGAGCAGTACTTC. The gene calls are TRBV24-1 and TRBJ2-7, with D possibly called TRBD1 or TRBD2 (5 bases each). The V gene's germline CDR1 is KGHDR and CDR2 SFDVKD. There are 16 residues in the CDR3. V gave up 3 bases and J gave up 1 base, with 15 bases separating them.

This clonotype was observed a few times. The chain links TRBV4-1 to TRBJ2-7; no reliable D call. The CDR3 totals 14 residues. Germline V gene data show CDR1 as MGHRA and CDR2 as YSYEKL. The ends were cut back, 0 bases at V and 2 bases at J, with 8 bases in the middle. CDR3 region: CASSQDWPAYEQYF. CDR3 in DNA: TGCGCCAGCAGCCAAGATTGGCCGGCCTACGAGCAGTACTTC.

The chain carries TRBV6-5 and TRBJ2-5; a weak D match, TRBD1 (5 bases). Per germline, CDR1 MNHEY and CDR2 SVGAGI. V shed 0 bases and J shed 5 bases, with 13 bases lying between them. This CDR3 has 15 amino acids. CDR3 nucleotides: TGTGCCAGCAGTTACTCGCCAGGGATGGTGGAGACCCAGTACTTC. Translated, it gives CASSYSPGMVETQYF.

This clonotype was counted a few times. V gene TRBV18 combines with J gene TRBJ2-3; 7 positions match TRBD1. Losses at the gene ends were 2 bases for V and 0 bases for J; bases not matched to a gene: 5. The V gene's germline CDR1 is KGHSH and CDR2 LQKENI. The length of the CDR3 is 16 residues. The CDR3 DNA reads TGTGCCAGCTCACCAGTCACAGGGGTGAGCACAGATACGCAGTATTTT. It is translated as CASSPVTGVSTDTQYF.

This chain joins TRBV10-3 and TRBJ1-1; 7 nucleotides agree with TRBD1. In germline, CDR1 is ENHRY, CDR2 SYGVKD. The CDR3 loop spans 15 amino acids. V lost 6 bases and J lost 0; bases outside the gene matches: 7. The CDR3 region has the DNA TGTGCCATCAGCGGGACAGCGGGTTTGAACACTGAAGCTTTCTTT. Protein: CAISGTAGLNTEAFF.

V usage is TRBV5-8 and J usage is TRBJ2-3; 8 nucleotides align to TRBD2. V lost 3 bases, J lost 5 bases, and 8 bases stayed unmatched. Per the germline V gene, CDR1 is SGHTS and CDR2 is YDEGEE. The CDR3 has 15 residues. CDR3 protein: CASSYPGLAEDTQYF. The CDR3 bases are TGTGCCAGCAGCTACCCCGGACTAGCCGAAGATACGCAGTATTTT.

This clonotype was counted between two and nine times. The gene calls are TRBV10-2 and TRBJ2-7; D is perhaps TRBD1 (5 bases). The CDR3 extends over 13 amino acids. V lost 5 bases to trimming and J lost 2 bases, with 10 bases between them. CDR1 and CDR2 from the germline V gene are WSHSY and SAAADI. The CDR3 coding sequence is TGCGCCAGCAGTTGGAACAGGCCCTACGAGCAGTACTTC. Protein sequence: CASSWNRPYEQYF.

This clonotype was seen more than once but under ten times. V and J are TRBV29-1 and TRBJ2-7; the match to TRBD2 covers 11 bases. The V gene end was trimmed by 5 bases and the J gene end by 5 bases; junction bases not matched to a gene: 5. Per the germline V gene, CDR1 is SQVTM and CDR2 is ANQGSEA. The CDR3 has 13 residues. CDR3 nucleotides: TGCAGCGTTCCCCTAGCGGGAGGCAACGAGCAGTACTTC. Its protein product is CSVPLAGGNEQYF.

The chain links TRBV20-1 to TRBJ1-2; D might be TRBD1 (5 bases). Germline CDR1 and CDR2: DFQATT and SNEGSKA (reference sequence). CDR3 length: 12 amino acids. Trimming took 6 bases from V and 8 from J, leaving 16 bases between them. CDR3 DNA sequence: TGCAGTGCGAAAGGCGGGGCACGAGGCTACACCTTC. It specifies CSAKGGARGYTF.

The DNA for the CDR3 is TGTGCCACCAATACAGGGTCCGGGGAGCTGTTTTTT. Residues: CATNTGSGELFF. This chain uses TRBV2 with TRBJ2-2, with D possibly matching TRBD1 (6 bases). The V and J ends lost 10 bases and 6 bases respectively, with 12 bases between them. Germline CDR1 SNHLY, CDR2 FYNNEI. This CDR3 is 12 amino acids long.

This clonotype was counted only a few times. This chain links TRBV6-1 with TRBJ2-5; the match to TRBD2 covers 11 bases. The CDR3 is 14 residues long. V was pared by 7 bases and J by 5 bases, with 6 bases of the junction left unmatched. Germline V gives CDR1 MNHNS, CDR2 SASEGT. CDR3 nucleotides: TGTGCCAGCACGCCTAGCGGGAGGAGGGAGACCCAGTACTTC. This encodes CASTPSGRRETQYF.